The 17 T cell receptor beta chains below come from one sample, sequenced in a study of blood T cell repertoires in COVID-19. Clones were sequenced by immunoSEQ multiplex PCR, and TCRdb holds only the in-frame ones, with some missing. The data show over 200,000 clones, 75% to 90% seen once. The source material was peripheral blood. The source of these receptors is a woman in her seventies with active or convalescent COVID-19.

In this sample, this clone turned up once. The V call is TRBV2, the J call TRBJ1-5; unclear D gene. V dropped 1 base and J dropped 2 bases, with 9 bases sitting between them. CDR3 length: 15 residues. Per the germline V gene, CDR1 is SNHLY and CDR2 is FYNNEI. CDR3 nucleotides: TGTGCCAGCAGTGAAGGACCGGGTGGCAATCAGCCCCAGCATTTT. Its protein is CASSEGPGGNQPQHF.

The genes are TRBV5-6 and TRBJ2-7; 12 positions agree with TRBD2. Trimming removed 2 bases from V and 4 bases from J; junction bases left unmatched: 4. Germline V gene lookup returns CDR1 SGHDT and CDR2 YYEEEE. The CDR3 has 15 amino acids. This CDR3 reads CASSLGGLAGYEQYF. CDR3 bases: TGTGCCAGCAGCTTAGGGGGACTAGCGGGTTACGAGCAGTACTTC.

CDR3 sequence reads: CASSYRGSSEAFF. DNA of the CDR3: TGTGCCAGCAGCTACAGGGGGAGCTCTGAAGCTTTCTTT. V usage is TRBV11-1 and J usage is TRBJ1-1, with 8 bases identical to TRBD1. V shed 4 bases and J 6 bases; nucleotides not matched to a gene: 4. Germline lookup yields CDR1 SGHAT and CDR2 FQDESV (reference sequence). CDR3 length: 13 residues.

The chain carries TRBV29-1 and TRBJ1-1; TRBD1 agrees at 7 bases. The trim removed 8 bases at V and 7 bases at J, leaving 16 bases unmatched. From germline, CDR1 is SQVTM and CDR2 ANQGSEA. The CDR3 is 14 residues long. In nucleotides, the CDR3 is TGCAGCATCCGACAGGGACCCAGAACAAGTGAAGCTTTCTTT. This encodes CSIRQGPRTSEAFF.

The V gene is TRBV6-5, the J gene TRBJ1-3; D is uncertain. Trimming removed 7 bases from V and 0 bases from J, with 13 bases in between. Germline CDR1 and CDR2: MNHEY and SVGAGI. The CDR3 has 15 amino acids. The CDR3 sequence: CASTQDTASGNTIYF. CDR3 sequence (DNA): TGTGCCAGCACCCAAGACACAGCCTCTGGAAACACCATATATTTT.

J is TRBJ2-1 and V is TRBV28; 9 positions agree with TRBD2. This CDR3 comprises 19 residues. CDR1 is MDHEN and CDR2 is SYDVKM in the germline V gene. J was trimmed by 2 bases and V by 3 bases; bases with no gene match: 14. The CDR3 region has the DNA TGTGCCAGCAGTTTGGCTGTATACTGGCGGGGGGGAGCCTACAATGAGCAGTTCTTC. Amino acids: CASSLAVYWRGGAYNEQFF. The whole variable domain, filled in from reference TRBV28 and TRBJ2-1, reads DVKVTQSSRYLVKRTGEKVFLECVQDMDHENMFWYRQDPGLGLRLIYFSYDVKMKEKGDIPEGYSVSREKKERFSLILESASTNQTSMYLCASSLAVYWRGGAYNEQFFGPGTRLTVL.

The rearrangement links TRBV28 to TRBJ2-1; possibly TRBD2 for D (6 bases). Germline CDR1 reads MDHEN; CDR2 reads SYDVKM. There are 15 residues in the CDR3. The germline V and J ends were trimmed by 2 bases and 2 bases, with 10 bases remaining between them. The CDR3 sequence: CASSLLAGPYNEQFF. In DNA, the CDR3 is TGTGCCAGCAGTTTACTGGCGGGACCCTACAATGAGCAGTTCTTC.

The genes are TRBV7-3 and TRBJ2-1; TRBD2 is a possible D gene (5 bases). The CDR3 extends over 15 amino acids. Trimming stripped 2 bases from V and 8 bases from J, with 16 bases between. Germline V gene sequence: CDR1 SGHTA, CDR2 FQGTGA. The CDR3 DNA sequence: TGTGCCAGCAGCTTATCCGGGGTGGGGATCCATGAGCAGTTCTTC. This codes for CASSLSGVGIHEQFF.

CDR3 loop: CATSDPPGGGGTGELFF. The DNA of the CDR3 is TGTGCCACCAGTGATCCCCCTGGGGGCGGTGGCACCGGGGAGCTGTTTTTT. The V and J genes are TRBV24-1 and TRBJ2-2, with D tentatively TRBD1 (6 bases). Trimming took 3 bases from V and 4 from J, leaving 17 bases between them. CDR3 size: 17 residues. Per germline, CDR1 KGHDR and CDR2 SFDVKD.

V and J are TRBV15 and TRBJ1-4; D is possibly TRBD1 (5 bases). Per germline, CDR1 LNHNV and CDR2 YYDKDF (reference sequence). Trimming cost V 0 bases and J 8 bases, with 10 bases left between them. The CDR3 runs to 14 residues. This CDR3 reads CATSRDRAEEKLFF. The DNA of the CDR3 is TGTGCCACCAGCAGAGACAGGGCTGAGGAAAAACTGTTTTTT.

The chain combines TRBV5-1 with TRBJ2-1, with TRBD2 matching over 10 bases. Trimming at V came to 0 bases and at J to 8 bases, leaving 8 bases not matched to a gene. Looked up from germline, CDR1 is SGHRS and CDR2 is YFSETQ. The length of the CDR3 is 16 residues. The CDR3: CASSLVRPSGSYEQFF. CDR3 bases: TGCGCCAGCAGCTTGGTCCGACCTAGCGGGAGCTATGAGCAGTTCTTC.

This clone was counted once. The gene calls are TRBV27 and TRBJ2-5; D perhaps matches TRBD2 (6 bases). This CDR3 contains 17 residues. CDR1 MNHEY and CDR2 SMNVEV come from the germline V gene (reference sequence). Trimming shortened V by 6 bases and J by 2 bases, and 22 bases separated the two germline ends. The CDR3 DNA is TGTGCCAGCAGACGAGATGGGGCTAGCGTAGGTCAAGAGACCCAGTACTTC. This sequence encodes CASRRDGASVGQETQYF.

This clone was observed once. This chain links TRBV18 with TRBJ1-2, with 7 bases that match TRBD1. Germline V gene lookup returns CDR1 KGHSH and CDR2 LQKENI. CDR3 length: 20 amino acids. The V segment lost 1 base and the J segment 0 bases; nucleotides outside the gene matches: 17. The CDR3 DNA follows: TGTGCCAGCTCACCACAGCCCGGGACAGCCAAAGGCTCAGCTAACTATGGCTACACCTTC. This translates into CASSPQPGTAKGSANYGYTF.

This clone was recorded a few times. CDR3 DNA sequence: TGCGCCAGCAGCTTGGGGACAGGGGATCGAGGACAGCCCCAGCATTTT. Protein: CASSLGTGDRGQPQHF. This chain joins TRBV5-1 and TRBJ1-5; the match to TRBD1 covers 9 bases. The V and J ends lost 0 bases and 7 bases, in that order; junction bases with no gene match: 8. CDR3 length: 16 residues. The V gene's germline CDR1 is SGHRS and CDR2 YFSETQ.

In DNA form, the CDR3 reads TGTGCCAGCAGCTCGTCGGGGGTCCCCTACGAGCAGTACTTC. As protein: CASSSSGVPYEQYF. The rearrangement links TRBV11-3 to TRBJ2-7; the D gene is possibly TRBD2 (6 bases). Germline CDR1 and CDR2: SGHNT and YENEEA. CDR3 length: 14 residues. The V end lost 4 bases, the J end lost 2 bases, and 12 bases lay between the germline ends. Variable domain in full (rest from reference TRBV11-3 and TRBJ2-7): EAGVVQSPRYKIIEKKQPVAFWCNPISGHNTLYWYLQNLGQGPELLIRYENEEAVDDSQLPKDRFSAERLKGVDSTLKIQPAELGDSAVYLCASSSSGVPYEQYFGPGTRLTVT.

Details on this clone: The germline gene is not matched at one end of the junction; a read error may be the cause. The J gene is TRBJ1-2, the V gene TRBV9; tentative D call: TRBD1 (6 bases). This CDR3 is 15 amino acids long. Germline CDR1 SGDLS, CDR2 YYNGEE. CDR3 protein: CARSAGASGGESYTF. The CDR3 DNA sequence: TGTGCCCGCAGCGCGGGGGCATCGGGGGGAGAGAGCTACACCTTC.

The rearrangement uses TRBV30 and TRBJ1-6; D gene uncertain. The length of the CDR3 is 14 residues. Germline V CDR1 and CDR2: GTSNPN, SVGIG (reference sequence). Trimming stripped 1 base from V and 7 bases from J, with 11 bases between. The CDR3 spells CAWSAYRGNSPLHF. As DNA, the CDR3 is TGTGCCTGGAGTGCCTACCGAGGAAATTCACCCCTCCACTTT.